This note documents a single T cell receptor (beta chain) sequence. This clone's antigen is unknown. No base quality information exists; no much larger clone differs at one position. The data derive from a study of T cell responses to AZD1222 COVID-19 vaccine listed by TCRdb under 2021. About the full investigation: TCR sequencing covered some 250 trial participants: about 210 given two doses of AZD1222 and around 25 given two doses of MenACWY control vaccine. Enrollment into the trials was organized by age into subgroups of 18-55, 56-69 and 70-plus years, and those subgroups contained about 160, 30 and 59 TCR-sequenced participants, respectively.

The investigation overall reported the following: Participants were mostly white British, with more females than males. The authors suggested clonal diversity may have been underestimated. Epitopes outside the regions mutated in the B.1.351 and B.1.1.7 variants were reportedly recognized by nearly half of the unique spike-specific TCRs. Spike-specific TCR breadth and depth rose significantly after two AZD1222 doses compared with day 0 and with MenACWY recipients. Vaccine-associated CD4 TCRs spanned the whole spike protein, with dominant responses in regions 160-218 and 743-854. Conclusions about previously exposed vaccinees are limited, since just six AZD1222 recipients were seropositive for SARS-CoV-2 at baseline. The 56-69-year group was small, and its depth increase did not reach significance, likely because of low power. No day 14 peak-response samples were available, so repertoires were characterized only after the peak T cell response.

Spanning cysteine to phenylalanine, the CDR3 consists of 14 amino acids. Only CDR3 DNA is held: 42 bases, read in frame from base 1. CDR1 and CDR2, per the germline V gene, are SGHDT and YYEEEE. V is clipped by 0 bases and J by 1 base, and the sequence between their germline boundaries is 7 bases long. The CDR3 regions of human TCRbeta chains were analyzed by immunosequencing. The original pipeline was this. TCRs in the repertoires were compared against a reference library of SARS-CoV-2-specific TCRs that had been generated with the MIRA antigen-specificity platform. Breadth was defined as the fraction of unique TCRs that were SARS-CoV-2-associated. Depth was defined as the fraction of total T cells that were SARS-CoV-2-associated. Using the MIRA data, each spike-specific TCR was assigned both to the spike region to which the TCR was reactive and to a CD4 or CD8 class. Log10-transformed breadth and depth values were compared by one-way ANOVA with Sidak's multiple comparisons tests. TCRdb holds this immuneACCESS table with in-frame rearrangements only. Some clones are missing; in checked studies, unresolved V genes explain under half, and the rest has no known cause. D and trimming come from the DNA, and the V and J calls and clone size come from that table. Within this sample are 160,000 or so clones, with around 87% of them counted one time only. Together, the top ten hold just over 9% of the sample.

The time point label of this sample denotes: about 28 days (+/-7) after the second vaccine dose. AZD1222 recipients given second doses at about 4 weeks or at about 12 weeks were pooled, since spike-specific TCR depth and breadth were not found to differ between the two schedules. The vaccinee samples were drawn from two UK trials, COV001 and COV002, one of which was a single-blind randomized controlled phase 2/3 trial testing AZD1222 (ChAdOx1 nCoV-19) in healthy adults. Trial participant PBMC samples were collected at day 0 and day 28 after the second dose for TCRbeta chain sequencing. This specimen consisted of peripheral blood, obtained 28 days after the second AZD1222 dose. The TCR originated in an adult who received the AZD1222 COVID-19 vaccine. The chain is encoded by TRBV5-6 joined to TRBJ1-1; the D segment cannot be called with confidence. Here the CDR3 is given as CASSLGTRNTEAFF. Read as DNA, the sequence is TGTGCCAGCAGCTTGGGTACACGGAACACTGAAGCTTTCTTT. Outside the CDR3, residues come from the reference TRBV5-6 and TRBJ1-1 proteins, so the full variable domain is: DAGVTQSPTHLIKTRGQQVTLRCSPKSGHDTVSWYQQALGQGPQFIFQYYEEEERQRGNFPDRFSGHQFPNYSSELNVNALLLGDSALYLCASSLGTRNTEAFFGQGTRLTVV.